This T cell receptor (beta chain) was found in a study of tumor-infiltrating lymphocytes in primary liver carcinoma. Study summary: The yield of productive TCRbeta reads per sample was roughly 3.65 to 7.13 million and was similar across tissue types. Study-wide points: Blood trailed tumors significantly in top-250-clone fraction (p = 0.039).

The length of the CDR3 is 15 residues. Germline-derived CDR1 and CDR2 are MNHEY and SVGAGI. Investigators took RNA and DNA out together from roughly 21-30 mg of unsorted bulk tissue. A word on this clonotype: The target antigen is unknown. An end of the junction differs from the germline gene, which may be a read error.

TCR beta cDNA came from about 0.55 ug total RNA, primed with a constant-region primer. Employing slightly modified ARM-PCR, three nested multiplex PCR rounds were run, and these gave rise to the TCR beta libraries. With TRBV1-TRBV30 forward primers and a C-beta reverse primer, the first two PCR rounds were run for nine to eleven cycles each. One entry per CDR3 protein results from TCRdb running MiXCR on the multiplex PCR reads. Of more than 100,000 distinct CDR3 sequences in the sample, about two thirds were seen once. The clonotype comes from an older woman with primary liver carcinoma and hepatitis B virus infection. The sequencing sample was made of tumor-adjacent normal liver tissue. The rearrangement uses TRBV6-5 and TRBJ2-7, with unresolved D. In DNA form, the CDR3 reads TGTGCCAGCAGTTTCAGGTCTACGGGTTCCTACGAGCAATACTTC. This codes for CASSFRSTGSYEQYF.